Following are 21 T cell receptor beta chains from one sample sequenced in a study of cytomegalovirus exposure and HLA in healthy donors (dated by TCRdb to about 2017). The library came from the immunoSEQ multiplex PCR assay. Imported from immuneACCESS, the table was reduced by TCRdb to in-frame sequences with V and J called. These copies leave out some clones; in studies compared against another copy, an unresolved V gene accounts for under half, and the cause of the remainder is not known. Here the sample has under 100,000 clones; 95% to 96% occur a single time. The ten largest make up 1.3% of the sample. Sequencing was done on a sample of PBMCs. The receptors come from a young woman in good health and CMV-seronegative.

This chain connects TRBV11-2 to TRBJ2-5, with D tentatively TRBD2 (5 bases). CDR1 SGHAT and CDR2 FQNNGV come from the germline V gene. This CDR3 is built from 13 residues. Trimming shortened V by 0 bases and J by 5 bases, and 7 bases separated the two germline ends. CDR3 DNA: TGTGCCAGCAGCTTAGAACCGGGGGAGACCCAGTACTTC. As protein: CASSLEPGETQYF.

In this sample, this clone turned up once. The chain is built from TRBV6-5 and TRBJ2-7; no clear D gene. The CDR3 loop spans 13 amino acids. Trimming stripped 2 bases from V and 7 bases from J, with 12 bases between. In germline, CDR1 is MNHEY, CDR2 SVGAGI. CDR3 sequence reads: CASSYLVAAEQYF. DNA for the CDR3: TGTGCCAGCAGTTACCTGGTAGCAGCTGAGCAGTACTTC.

V usage is TRBV5-4 and J usage is TRBJ1-1; D is unresolved. Germline V gene sequence: CDR1 SGHNT, CDR2 YYREEE (reference sequence). V lost 0 bases to trimming and J lost 1 base, with 10 bases between them. There are 15 residues in the CDR3. In DNA form, the CDR3 reads TGTGCCAGCAGCTTGGCTATCCACCAGAACACTGAAGCTTTCTTT. Encoded protein: CASSLAIHQNTEAFF.

This clone was seen just once. This chain links TRBV14 with TRBJ2-7, with 10 bases matching TRBD2. The length of the CDR3 is 16 residues. Germline lookup yields CDR1 SGHDN and CDR2 FVKESK. With V trimmed by 4 bases and J by 4 bases, 10 bases remained unmatched. The CDR3 loop reads CASSPRGLAGDYEQYF. CDR3 bases: TGTGCCAGCAGCCCGAGGGGTCTAGCGGGAGATTACGAGCAGTACTTC.

The V gene is TRBV7-8, the J gene TRBJ2-1, with 12 bases fitting TRBD2. CDR1 is SGHVS and CDR2 is FQNEAQ in the germline V gene. The length of the CDR3 is 18 residues. The V gene end was trimmed by 5 bases and the J gene end by 7 bases; junction bases not matched to a gene: 15. The DNA of the CDR3 is TGTGCCAGCAGCGGAACGCTAGCGGGAGGGATCTCCTCTAATGAGCAGTTCTTC. Protein product: CASSGTLAGGISSNEQFF.

The gene calls are TRBV27 and TRBJ1-3; D perhaps matches TRBD1 (5 bases). V was pared by 4 bases and J by 4 bases, with 20 bases between. The V gene's germline CDR1 is MNHEY and CDR2 SMNVEV (reference sequence). The CDR3 is made up of 17 amino acids. The CDR3 DNA reads TGTGCCAGCAGTTCCCAAGCCCCCAGGGCAGGAGGAAACACCATATATTTT. Its protein is CASSSQAPRAGGNTIYF.

The chain links TRBV28 to TRBJ1-5; D is perhaps TRBD1 (6 bases). CDR3 length: 15 amino acids. Germline V CDR1 and CDR2: MDHEN, SYDVKM. The V gene lost 2 bases and the J gene lost 0 bases, with 8 bases spanning the gap. The CDR3 DNA is TGTGCCAGCAGTTTACAGGGGATTAGCAATCAGCCCCAGCATTTT. Its protein is CASSLQGISNQPQHF.

In DNA, the CDR3 is TGTGCCAGCAGCTTTTTAGGACAGGGATCAGGCTACACCTTC. Translating gives CASSFLGQGSGYTF. The chain combines TRBV5-6 with TRBJ1-2, with TRBD1 matching 8 bases. Germline V gives CDR1 SGHDT, CDR2 YYEEEE. J lost 8 bases, V lost 2 bases, and 8 bases had no gene match. This CDR3 region has 14 residues.

Here the CDR3 DNA reads TGTGCCAGCAGCGTTGGAGCTAGCGGGTGGAATGAGCAGTTCTTC. Amino acid sequence: CASSVGASGWNEQFF. The rearrangement links TRBV9 to TRBJ2-1; 8 bases map to TRBD2. Germline V gene lookup returns CDR1 SGDLS and CDR2 YYNGEE. The CDR3 totals 15 residues. After removal of 2 bases from V and 7 bases from J, the junction contained 8 bases not matched to a gene.

The rearrangement uses TRBV14 and TRBJ2-3; no clear D gene. Germline V gives CDR1 SGHDN, CDR2 FVKESK. The CDR3 covers 15 residues. The V gene lost 1 base and the J gene lost 0 bases, with 8 bases spanning the gap. DNA of the CDR3: TGTGCCAGCAGCCAAGGTCCCCAAAGCACAGATACGCAGTATTTT. Translated, it gives CASSQGPQSTDTQYF.

This clone was counted a few times. V usage is TRBV6-5 and J usage is TRBJ1-2; no firm D call. The CDR3 runs to 11 residues. CDR1 and CDR2 from the germline V gene are MNHEY and SVGAGI. The V and J ends lost 6 bases and 4 bases respectively, with 6 bases between them. The CDR3, as DNA: TGTGCCAGCAGCGACTTCTATGGCTACACCTTC. Amino acid sequence: CASSDFYGYTF.

CDR3 in amino acids: CASSADGWRTEAFF. CDR3 coding DNA: TGTGCCAGCAGCGCCGACGGATGGCGGACTGAAGCTTTCTTT. J is TRBJ1-1 and V is TRBV27; no definite D call. CDR1 and CDR2 from the germline V gene are MNHEY and SMNVEV (reference sequence). This CDR3 has 14 amino acids. The V gene lost 6 bases and the J gene lost 5 bases, with 16 bases spanning the gap.

CDR3 sequence: CASSYLLAGVGTGELFF. The CDR3 bases are TGTGCCAGCAGTTACCTACTAGCGGGAGTAGGCACCGGGGAGCTGTTTTTT. This chain uses TRBV28 with TRBJ2-2, with TRBD2 identical over 11 bases. V shed 4 bases and J 4 bases; nucleotides not matched to a gene: 8. Germline V gives CDR1 MDHEN, CDR2 SYDVKM. CDR3 length equals 17 residues.

The CDR3 DNA is TGTGCCAGCAGTAGGGGACAGGGTACCTACAATGAGCAGTTCTTC. This codes for CASSRGQGTYNEQFF. This chain joins TRBV6-5 and TRBJ2-1; TRBD1 matches at 9 bases. Germline trimming cut 5 bases from V and 2 bases from J; bases unmatched to any gene: 4. The length of the CDR3 is 15 residues. Germline CDR1 reads MNHEY; CDR2 reads SVGAGI.

The chain uses TRBV7-9 and TRBJ2-1, with D perhaps TRBD1 (5 bases). Germline CDR1 and CDR2: SEHNR and FQNEAQ (reference sequence). CDR3 size: 16 residues. V lost 1 base and J 9 bases, leaving 19 bases between the germline ends. In DNA form, the CDR3 reads TGTGCCAGCAGCTTAGGGGGCGGAATCGCGGTCGTTGAGCAGTTCTTC. It is translated as CASSLGGGIAVVEQFF.

The chain carries TRBV14 and TRBJ2-7; D unresolved. CDR3 size: 12 residues. The germline V gene has CDR1 SGHDN and CDR2 FVKESK. The V end was cut by 2 bases, the J end by 4 bases, with 6 bases between. CDR3 nucleotide sequence: TGTGCCAGCAGCCAAACGGGTTACGAGCAGTACTTC. Translated: CASSQTGYEQYF.

The DNA of the CDR3 is TGTGCCAGCAGTTTAGGACAGAACACTGAAGCTTTCTTT. Protein product: CASSLGQNTEAFF. V is TRBV27 and J is TRBJ1-1; D possibly corresponds to TRBD1 (5 bases). V lost 2 bases and J lost 1, with 5 bases in between. Germline-derived CDR1 and CDR2 are MNHEY and SMNVEV (reference sequence). This CDR3 is 13 amino acids long.

The chain has TRBV5-4 and TRBJ2-1; 10 bases are shared with TRBD2. Germline CDR1 is SGHNT and CDR2 is YYREEE (reference sequence). The CDR3 sequence is 14 residues long. The V segment lost 3 bases and the J segment 15 bases; nucleotides outside the gene matches: 12. This CDR3 reads CASSSRSSGRAGFF. The DNA of the CDR3 is TGTGCCAGCAGCTCCCGTTCGAGCGGGAGGGCAGGGTTCTTC.

CDR3 in DNA: TGTGCCAGCAGCTTAGGTCTCGGGACAGGACTGAACACTGAAGCTTTCTTT. Its translation is CASSLGLGTGLNTEAFF. The V call is TRBV7-9, the J call TRBJ1-1; TRBD1 aligns across 8 bases. The CDR3 loop spans 17 amino acids. Germline V gene data show CDR1 as SEHNR and CDR2 as FQNEAQ (reference sequence). After removal of 1 base from V and 0 bases from J, the junction contained 7 bases not matched to a gene.

The chain joins TRBV5-6 to TRBJ1-4; 7 bases match TRBD1. Germline CDR1 SGHDT, CDR2 YYEEEE. CDR3 length equals 16 residues. V was clipped by 1 base and J by 8 bases; unmatched bases: 11. The CDR3 DNA sequence: TGTGCCAGCAGCTTGACAGGGGCTAGGGTGTCGGAAAAACTGTTTTTT. As protein: CASSLTGARVSEKLFF.

This clone has only one observation. This rearrangement joins TRBV5-1 to TRBJ2-2; 9 bases are a match to TRBD1. The trim removed 5 bases at V and 5 bases at J, leaving 10 bases unmatched. The CDR3 covers 16 residues. Per the germline V gene, CDR1 is SGHRS and CDR2 is YFSETQ. CDR3 sequence reads: CASRTKQGAKTGELFF. In DNA form, the CDR3 reads TGCGCCAGCAGAACGAAACAGGGGGCTAAAACCGGGGAGCTGTTTTTT.